The following is a T cell receptor beta chain sequence with its context. Its antigen is unidentified. One entry per CDR3 protein, called by TCRdb with MiXCR from the 5' RACE reads. The sample holds roughly 250,000 distinct CDR3 sequences, approximately 13% seen once. The data belong to a study of T cells after yellow fever vaccination. Broader study findings: At around 95% for CD4 and 70% to 90% for CD8, most primary-vaccination clones showed up again after the booster.

The TCR was taken from a young man who received the YFV17D yellow fever vaccine. Here the sequenced sample was CD4+ T cells sorted from PBMCs, taken 45 days after the yellow fever booster vaccination.

The CDR3 coding sequence is TGTGCCAGCAGTAAAGATGGACGATTTGCTTCTCGTAACTACGAGCAGTACTTC. As protein: CASSKDGRFASRNYEQYF. V gene TRBV11-1 combines with J gene TRBJ2-7; D gene unclear. V was shortened by 6 bases and J by 3 bases, with 27 bases between the two germline ends. Germline values: CDR1 SGHAT, CDR2 FQDESV (reference sequence). The CDR3 totals 18 residues.